This passage covers 22 T cell receptor beta chains from one sample sequenced in a study of blood T cell repertoires in COVID-19. The table came from immunoSEQ multiplex PCR; TCRdb's copy has only in-frame clones and leaves some out. Among about 380,000 clones listed, almost 90% were seen once. The specimen sequenced was peripheral blood. These receptors were obtained from a man aged 18-30 years with active or convalescent COVID-19.

The chain employs TRBV6-5 and TRBJ1-5; 9 nucleotides agree with TRBD1. The V gene's germline CDR1 is MNHEY and CDR2 SVGAGI. With 5 bases clipped from V and 7 bases from J, the junction kept 9 bases outside the gene matches. This CDR3 contains 15 residues. CDR3 residues: CASSLGTGFDQPQHF. The CDR3 region has the DNA TGTGCCAGCAGTCTCGGGACAGGGTTTGACCAGCCCCAGCATTTT.

The chain uses TRBV6-5 and TRBJ2-3, with 7 positions matching TRBD2. There are 14 residues in the CDR3. Germline CDR1 reads MNHEY; CDR2 reads SVGAGI. Trimming cost V 7 bases and J 1 base; bases outside gene matches: 5. The CDR3 DNA is TGTGCCAGCAAAAGCGGGACTGGCACAGATACGCAGTATTTT. It encodes CASKSGTGTDTQYF.

The chain uses TRBV5-4 and TRBJ1-3, with 12 bases aligning to TRBD1. Looked up from germline, CDR1 is SGHNT and CDR2 is YYREEE (reference sequence). V lost 4 bases to trimming and J lost 4 bases; unmatched junction nucleotides: 6. The CDR3 loop spans 16 amino acids. The CDR3: CASSTGQGAGGNTIYF. CDR3 coding DNA: TGTGCCAGCAGCACGGGACAGGGGGCCGGAGGAAACACCATATATTTT. The complete variable domain, with remaining parts taken from reference TRBV5-4 and TRBJ1-3, reads ETGVTQSPTHLIKTRGQQVTLRCSSQSGHNTVSWYQQALGQGPQFIFQYYREEENGRGNFPPRFSGLQFPNYSSELNVNALELDDSALYLCASSTGQGAGGNTIYFGEGSWLTVV.

The gene calls are TRBV7-8 and TRBJ1-1; D uncertain. The CDR3 extends over 11 amino acids. Germline V gene sequence: CDR1 SGHVS, CDR2 FQNEAQ. Deletions cut 5 bases from V and 7 bases from J, with 8 bases between. The chain's CDR3 is CASSQIYEAFF. The CDR3 DNA reads as TGTGCCAGCAGCCAAATTTATGAAGCTTTCTTT.

The chain uses TRBV11-2 and TRBJ2-7; no firm D call. This CDR3 contains 12 residues. Trimming cost V 0 bases and J 8 bases, with 8 bases left between them. Germline V CDR1 and CDR2: SGHAT, FQNNGV. CDR3 nucleotides: TGTGCCAGCAGCTTAGATGGCGGCAAGCAGTACTTC. This encodes CASSLDGGKQYF.

The genes are TRBV7-2 and TRBJ1-1; the match to TRBD1 covers 10 bases. J lost 5 bases, V lost 0 bases, and 6 bases had no gene match. Germline CDR1 reads SGHTA; CDR2 reads FQGNSA. The length of the CDR3 is 16 residues. The CDR3 protein is CASSLAGQGRGTEAFF. CDR3 coding DNA: TGTGCCAGCAGCTTAGCGGGACAGGGGAGGGGGACTGAAGCTTTCTTT. The full variable domain, in which reference TRBV7-2 and TRBJ1-1 provide the parts outside the CDR3, is GAGVSQSPSNKVTEKGKDVELRCDPISGHTALYWYRQSLGQGLEFLIYFQGNSAPDKSGLPSDRFSAERTGGSVSTLTIQRTQQEDSAVYLCASSLAGQGRGTEAFFGQGTRLTVV.

The chain uses TRBV4-2 and TRBJ1-4; 8 bases align to TRBD1. Germline V CDR1 and CDR2: LGHNA, YNFKEQ. CDR3 length: 15 amino acids. V lost 4 bases and J lost 8; bases outside the gene matches: 9. CDR3 bases: TGTGCCAGCAGCCCCCAGCAGGACAGGGTCGAAAAACTGTTTTTT. This gives the protein CASSPQQDRVEKLFF.

The chain links TRBV4-1 to TRBJ2-5; tentatively, D is TRBD1 (5 bases). Between the trimmed V and J ends, which lost 5 bases and 0 bases, there was a span of 10 bases. Germline V gene lookup returns CDR1 MGHRA and CDR2 YSYEKL. CDR3 length: 14 amino acids. The CDR3: CASSYDSNQETQYF. The CDR3 nucleotides read TGCGCCAGCAGCTACGACAGTAACCAAGAGACCCAGTACTTC.

V gene TRBV7-8 combines with J gene TRBJ2-1, with D possibly being TRBD2 (5 bases). The germline gives CDR1 SGHVS, CDR2 FQNEAQ. CDR3 length equals 15 residues. The V gene lost 5 bases and the J gene lost 7 bases, with 18 bases spanning the gap. CDR3 sequence (DNA): TGTGCCAGCAGCCCATTGGGTGTAGCGAGGAATGAGCAGTTCTTC. It specifies CASSPLGVARNEQFF.

This clone was observed a single time. The chain couples TRBV15 to TRBJ2-7, with 11 bases fitting TRBD1. The V gene's germline CDR1 is LNHNV and CDR2 YYDKDF (reference sequence). The CDR3 contains 15 residues. V trimming: 5 bases; J trimming: 4 bases; junction bases outside the gene matches: 7. The CDR3 sequence: CATSQGGTGGYEQYF. The CDR3 coding sequence is TGTGCCACCAGCCAGGGGGGGACAGGGGGGTACGAGCAGTACTTC.

This chain uses TRBV28 with TRBJ2-7; 10 bases fit TRBD1. The trim removed 2 bases at V and 7 bases at J, leaving 14 bases unmatched. This CDR3 comprises 17 residues. The V gene's germline CDR1 is MDHEN and CDR2 SYDVKM. This chain's CDR3 is CASSLSFPGQGVGEQYF. The CDR3 DNA is TGTGCCAGCAGTTTAAGTTTTCCTGGACAGGGGGTGGGGGAGCAGTACTTC.

The V gene is TRBV28, the J gene TRBJ1-1, with D possibly being TRBD1 (6 bases). This CDR3 is built from 15 residues. V was pared by 5 bases and J by 0 bases, with 13 bases between. Germline assignment: CDR1 MDHEN and CDR2 SYDVKM. The CDR3, as DNA: TGTGCCAGCAGTCTCCAGGGGAATATGAACACTGAAGCTTTCTTT. Translated: CASSLQGNMNTEAFF.

This chain joins TRBV3-1 (or the pseudogene TRBV3-2) and TRBJ2-3; TRBD2 agrees at 9 bases. V was clipped by 4 bases and J by 2 bases; unmatched bases: 4. Germline values: CDR1 LGHDT, CDR2 YNNKEL (reference sequence). The CDR3 extends over 15 amino acids. The CDR3 bases are TGTGCCAGCAGCCCTCTAGCGGGGCCCACAGATACGCAGTATTTT. Translated, it gives CASSPLAGPTDTQYF.

The gene calls are TRBV5-4 and TRBJ1-1, with D possibly being TRBD1 (6 bases). V was cut by 1 base and J by 1 base, with 11 bases left in between. The CDR3 is made up of 15 amino acids. Germline CDR1 reads SGHNT; CDR2 reads YYREEE (reference sequence). The CDR3 loop is CASSLRGTGNTEAFF. CDR3 sequence (DNA): TGTGCCAGCAGCTTGAGGGGGACGGGGAACACTGAAGCTTTCTTT.

This chain connects TRBV7-2 to TRBJ2-7; TRBD2 matches 7 bases. The germline V gene has CDR1 SGHTA and CDR2 FQGNSA. The V gene end was trimmed by 3 bases and the J gene end by 4 bases; junction bases not matched to a gene: 12. This CDR3 is built from 16 residues. CDR3 DNA: TGTGCCAGCAGCTTGAGAGGGCTAGCGGATTTATACGAGCAGTACTTC. Amino acid sequence: CASSLRGLADLYEQYF. The variable domain in full, completed from reference TRBV7-2 and TRBJ2-7, reads GAGVSQSPSNKVTEKGKDVELRCDPISGHTALYWYRQSLGQGLEFLIYFQGNSAPDKSGLPSDRFSAERTGGSVSTLTIQRTQQEDSAVYLCASSLRGLADLYEQYFGPGTRLTVT.

V usage is TRBV11-2 and J usage is TRBJ1-2, with TRBD1 identical over 7 bases. This CDR3 has 17 residues. In germline, CDR1 is SGHAT, CDR2 FQNNGV. The junction had 8 bases not matched to a gene; V was cut back by 1 base and J by 0 bases. In DNA, the CDR3 is TGTGCCAGCAGCTTAGTGGCACAGGGGATCTCTAACTATGGCTACACCTTC. This translates into CASSLVAQGISNYGYTF. Full variable domain (missing parts from reference TRBV11-2 and TRBJ1-2): EAGVAQSPRYKIIEKRQSVAFWCNPISGHATLYWYQQILGQGPKLLIQFQNNGVVDDSQLPKDRFSAERLKGVDSTLKIQPAKLEDSAVYLCASSLVAQGISNYGYTFGSGTRLTVV.

The chain recombines TRBV7-3 with TRBJ2-1; the match to TRBD2 covers 7 bases. Germline V gene sequence: CDR1 SGHTA, CDR2 FQGTGA. The CDR3 has 16 amino acids. V lost 5 bases, J lost 4 bases, and 11 bases stayed unmatched. CDR3 in amino acids: CASSNPLADRYNEQFF. CDR3 DNA sequence: TGTGCCAGCAGCAATCCTCTAGCGGACCGATACAATGAGCAGTTCTTC.

The CDR3 sequence is CASSTPAGTEAFF. The CDR3 coding sequence is TGTGCCAGCAGCACGCCGGCGGGTACTGAAGCTTTCTTT. The rearrangement uses TRBV5-6 and TRBJ1-1; unclear D gene. The CDR3 has 13 amino acids. Trimming stripped 4 bases from V and 5 bases from J, with 12 bases between. Germline V gives CDR1 SGHDT, CDR2 YYEEEE.

This chain connects TRBV28 to TRBJ2-1; 10 positions match TRBD2. The trim removed 5 bases at V and 5 bases at J, leaving 3 bases unmatched. Germline V lookup: CDR1 MDHEN, CDR2 SYDVKM. This CDR3 is 14 amino acids long. The CDR3 nucleotides read TGTGCCAGCAGTGGGACTAGCGTAAACAATGAGCAGTTCTTC. Amino acid sequence: CASSGTSVNNEQFF. The entire variable domain, with the rest obtained from reference TRBV28 and TRBJ2-1, is as follows: DVKVTQSSRYLVKRTGEKVFLECVQDMDHENMFWYRQDPGLGLRLIYFSYDVKMKEKGDIPEGYSVSREKKERFSLILESASTNQTSMYLCASSGTSVNNEQFFGPGTRLTVL.

The gene calls are TRBV12-3 or TRBV12-4 and TRBJ1-2; D is uncertain. CDR3 length equals 12 residues. Deletions cut 5 bases from V and 5 bases from J, with 9 bases between. The CDR3 loop reads CASSLDKYGYTF. CDR3 bases: TGTGCCAGCAGTCTAGACAAGTATGGCTACACCTTC.

V gene TRBV4-3 combines with J gene TRBJ1-5; D gene ambiguous. Germline lookup yields CDR1 LGHNA and CDR2 YSLEER. The CDR3 has 15 amino acids. V shed 6 bases and J shed 4 bases, with 16 bases lying between them. This chain's CDR3 is CASSRSVGPNQPQHF. The CDR3 bases are TGCGCCAGCAGTCGTAGCGTCGGACCGAATCAGCCCCAGCATTTT.

The rearrangement uses TRBV3-1 (or the pseudogene TRBV3-2) and TRBJ2-7; D call uncertain. V was clipped by 2 bases and J by 4 bases, with 3 bases between them. Germline V gene data show CDR1 as LGHDT and CDR2 as YNNKEL (reference sequence). The CDR3 spans 11 residues. The CDR3, as DNA: TGTGCCAGCAGCCAATCGTACGAGCAGTACTTC. Its protein is CASSQSYEQYF.